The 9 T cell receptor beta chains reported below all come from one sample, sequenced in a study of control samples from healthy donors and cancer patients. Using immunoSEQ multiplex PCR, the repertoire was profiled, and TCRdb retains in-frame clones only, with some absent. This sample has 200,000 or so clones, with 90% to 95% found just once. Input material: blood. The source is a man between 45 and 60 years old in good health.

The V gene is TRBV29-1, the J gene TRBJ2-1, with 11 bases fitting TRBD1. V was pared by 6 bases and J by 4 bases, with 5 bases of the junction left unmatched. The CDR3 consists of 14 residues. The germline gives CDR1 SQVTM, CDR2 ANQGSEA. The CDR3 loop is CSVQRDRGYNEQFF. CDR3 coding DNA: TGCAGCGTCCAACGGGACAGGGGGTACAATGAGCAGTTCTTC.

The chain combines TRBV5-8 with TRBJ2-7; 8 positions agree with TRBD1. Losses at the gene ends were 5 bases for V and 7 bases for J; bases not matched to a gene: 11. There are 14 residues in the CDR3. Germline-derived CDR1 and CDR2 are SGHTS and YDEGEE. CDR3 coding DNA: TGTGCCAGCAGGTGGACAGGGAGACTACGAGAGCAGTACTTC. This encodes CASRWTGRLREQYF. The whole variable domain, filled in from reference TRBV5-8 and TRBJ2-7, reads EAGVTQSPTHLIKTRGQQATLRCSPISGHTSVYWYQQALGLGLQFLLWYDEGEERNRGNFPPRFSGRQFPNYSSELNVNALELEDSALYLCASRWTGRLREQYFGPGTRLTVT.

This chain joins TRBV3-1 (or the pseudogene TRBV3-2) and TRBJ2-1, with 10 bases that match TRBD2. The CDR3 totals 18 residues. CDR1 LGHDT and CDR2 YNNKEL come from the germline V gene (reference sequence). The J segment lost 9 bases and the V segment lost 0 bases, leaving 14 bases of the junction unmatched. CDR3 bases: TGTGCCAGCAGCCAAGATCAGGCCCAGCGGGGGGGCCTAGGTGAGCAGTTCTTC. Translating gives CASSQDQAQRGGLGEQFF.

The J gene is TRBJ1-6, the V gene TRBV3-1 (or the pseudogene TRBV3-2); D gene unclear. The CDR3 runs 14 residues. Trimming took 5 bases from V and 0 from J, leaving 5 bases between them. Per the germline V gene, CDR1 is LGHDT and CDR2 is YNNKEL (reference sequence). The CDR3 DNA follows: TGTGCCAGCAGCGTAAGCTCCTATAATTCACCCCTCCACTTT. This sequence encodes CASSVSSYNSPLHF.

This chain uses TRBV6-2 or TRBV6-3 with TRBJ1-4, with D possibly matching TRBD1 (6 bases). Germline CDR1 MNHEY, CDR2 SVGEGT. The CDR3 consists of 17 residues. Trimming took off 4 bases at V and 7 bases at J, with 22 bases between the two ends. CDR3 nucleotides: TGTGCCAGCAGTTTTCGTCCTCGGACAGCAAAGGGTGAAAAACTGTTTTTT. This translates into CASSFRPRTAKGEKLFF.

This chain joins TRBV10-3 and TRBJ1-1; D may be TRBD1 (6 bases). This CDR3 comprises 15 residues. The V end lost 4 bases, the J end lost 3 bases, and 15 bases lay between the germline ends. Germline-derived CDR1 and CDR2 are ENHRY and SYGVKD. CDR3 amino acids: CAISVGQGLDTEAFF. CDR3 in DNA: TGTGCCATCAGTGTAGGGCAGGGGTTGGACACTGAAGCTTTCTTT.

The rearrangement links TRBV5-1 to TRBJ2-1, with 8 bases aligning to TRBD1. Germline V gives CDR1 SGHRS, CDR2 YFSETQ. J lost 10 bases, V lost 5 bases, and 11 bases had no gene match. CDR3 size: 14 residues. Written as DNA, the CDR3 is TGCGCCAGCAGTCTAACAGGGGGACAACGCGAGCAGTTCTTC. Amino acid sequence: CASSLTGGQREQFF.

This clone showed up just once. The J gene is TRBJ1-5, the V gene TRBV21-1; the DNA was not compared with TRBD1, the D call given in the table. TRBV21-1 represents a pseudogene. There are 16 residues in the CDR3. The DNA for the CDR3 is TGTGCCAGCAGCAAAGTGTCTGGACAGGCCTTGCAGCCCCAGCATTTT. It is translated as CASSKVSGQALQPQHF.

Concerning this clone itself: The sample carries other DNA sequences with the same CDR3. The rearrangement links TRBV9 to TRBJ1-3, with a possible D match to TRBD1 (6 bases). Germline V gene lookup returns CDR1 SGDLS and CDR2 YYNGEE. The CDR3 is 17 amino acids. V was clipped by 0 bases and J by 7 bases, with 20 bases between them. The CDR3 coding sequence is TGTGCCAGCAGCGTAGTCGGGGGGGCTGGCTCAGGGAACACCATATATTTT. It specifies CASSVVGGAGSGNTIYF.